Listed below are T cell receptor beta chains from one sample, sequenced in a study of blood T cell repertoires in COVID-19. The method was immunoSEQ multiplex PCR; TCRdb's version includes in-frame clones alone and lacks a portion of them. Of some 40,000 clones in the sample, roughly four fifths were seen once. The sequenced sample consisted of peripheral blood. The origin of the receptors is an elderly woman with acute or convalescent COVID-19. Each CDR3 is given without its conserved first and last residue. Fields, in order: CDR3 length, V gene, CDR3 protein.

13,TRBV5-4,ASSFFGQGNTEAF
16,TRBV7-9,ASSLALAFTSSGNTIY
12,TRBV7-9,ASSLTGNTGELF
14,TRBV7-2,ASSLNLGQGGYEQY
12,TRBV6-5,ASSRGTGGTEAF
13,TRBV19,ASRDRGSWVDEQF
10,TRBV30,AWKIGGGGYT
15,TRBV7-9,ASSLGVPGLYTDTQY
12,TRBV19,ASSMGQQGDTQY
12,TRBV19,ASSIGQQGQPQH
13,TRBV5-1,ASSLEGSSYNEQF
11,TRBV7-9,ASSLAYQETQY
14,TRBV6-6,ASSYSSTRSRGEQY
15,TRBV5-1,ASSSSPAGSGANVLT
13,TRBV7-7,ASSLTGQWFHTIY
11,TRBV28,ASSSGGRETQY
11,TRBV18,ASSPNRDSPLH
11,TRBV2,ASSEAGRGEQF
13,TRBV6-5,ASSPDRAGNQPQH
14,TRBV13,ASSATGVKTVNEQF
13,TRBV5-8,ASSFYGVANQPQH
10,TRBV5-1,ASSNQIDTQY
11,TRBV29-1,SALDTGWAEAF
14,TRBV19,ASSSLQAPSGNTIY
11,TRBV5-1,ASSSEVSGGYT
11,TRBV28,ASSTTANTEAF
10,TRBV29-1,SVGTSNYGYT
13,TRBV5-1,ASSFSDRGTDTQY
12,TRBV4-1,ASSQDHRGYGYT
12,TRBV2,ASSGDRGNEKLF
14,TRBV7-9,ASSFRKGTGGNEQF
14,TRBV7-2,ASSLGGQGANSPLH
13,TRBV11-2,ASSLDPLTNSPLH
14,TRBV11-2,ASSLNPVRTYNEQF
13,TRBV7-2,ASSLVGQVNSPLH
14,TRBV2,ASVPTGAPGVLALH